This T cell receptor (beta chain) was obtained from a study of T cell responses to AZD1222 COVID-19 vaccine. Data came from immunoSEQ multiplex PCR; TCRdb stores just in-frame clones and leaves some out. This table holds 95,000 to 100,000 clones, approximately 89% found once. Second-dose groups at about 4 or about 12 weeks were pooled. The source material was peripheral blood, sampled 28 days after the second AZD1222 dose. This clonotype was obtained from an adult who received the AZD1222 COVID-19 vaccine.

The CDR3 bases are TGTGCCAGCAGCCTCGCCGGGGATGGCAATCAGCCCCAGCATTTT. Protein sequence: CASSLAGDGNQPQHF. The J gene is TRBJ1-5, the V gene TRBV6-5; no definite D call. Trimming stripped 6 bases from V and 2 bases from J, with 14 bases between. CDR3 length: 15 amino acids. Germline V gene data show CDR1 as MNHEY and CDR2 as SVGAGI.